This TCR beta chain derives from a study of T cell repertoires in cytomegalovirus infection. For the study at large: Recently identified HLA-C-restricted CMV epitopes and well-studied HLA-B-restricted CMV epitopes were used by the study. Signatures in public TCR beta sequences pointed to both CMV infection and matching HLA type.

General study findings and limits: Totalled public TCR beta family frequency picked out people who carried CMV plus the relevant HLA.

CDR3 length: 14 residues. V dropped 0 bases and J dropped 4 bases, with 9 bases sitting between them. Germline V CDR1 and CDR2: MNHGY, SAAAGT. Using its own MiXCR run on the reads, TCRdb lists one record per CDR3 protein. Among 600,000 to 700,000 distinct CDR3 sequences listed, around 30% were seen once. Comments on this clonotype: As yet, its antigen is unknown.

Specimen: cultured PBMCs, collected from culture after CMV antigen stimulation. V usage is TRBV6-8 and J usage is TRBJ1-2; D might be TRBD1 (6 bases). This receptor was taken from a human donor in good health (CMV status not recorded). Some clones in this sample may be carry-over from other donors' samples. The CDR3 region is CASSYSQGSYGYTF. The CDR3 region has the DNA TGTGCCAGCAGTTACTCGCAGGGGAGCTATGGCTACACCTTC.